Listed below are T cell receptor beta chains from one sample, sequenced in a study of cytomegalovirus exposure and HLA in healthy donors. Sequencing was performed with immunoSEQ multiplex PCR; in TCRdb, only in-frame clones are kept and a portion is missing. The data show about 73,000 clones, with 85% to 95% seen just once and over 3% held by the top ten. The sample taken for sequencing was PBMCs. The receptors were gathered from a man aged 18 to 30 in good health and CMV-seronegative. The CDR3 runs from the conserved cysteine through the conserved F or W. D genes are given only for firm matches. Some rows have no size entry. The others give once, few or many, or a class for an expanded clone.

size,V,D,J,CDR3,DNA
.,TRBV10-3,.,TRBJ2-1,CAISEGGGPYNEQFF,TGTGCCATCAGTGAGGGGGGGGGCCCTTACAATGAGCAGTTCTTC
.,TRBV27,TRBD1,TRBJ2-7,CASSNTGQGYEQYF,TGTGCCAGCAGTAACACGGGACAGGGTTACGAGCAGTACTTC
.,TRBV7-2,.,TRBJ2-3,CASSFAKAAHMYF,TGTGCCAGCAGCTTCGCGAAGGCGGCGCATATGTATTTT
.,TRBV6-5,.,TRBJ2-7,CASSYGLFQYF,TGTGCCAGCAGTTACGGACTCTTCCAGTACTTC
.,TRBV28,.,TRBJ2-7,CASSLSDTWRGYEQYF,TGTGCCAGCAGTTTATCGGACACCTGGAGGGGATACGAGCAGTACTTC
.,TRBV28,.,TRBJ1-3,CASSFLRGSGNTIYF,TGTGCCAGCAGTTTCCTCAGAGGCTCTGGAAACACCATATATTTT
.,TRBV5-5,.,TRBJ2-5,CASTVSPGLQETQYF,TGTGCCAGCACCGTTTCCCCGGGACTGCAAGAGACCCAGTACTTC
.,TRBV27,.,TRBJ2-1,CASSPGEGGRGGEQFF,TGTGCCAGCAGTCCGGGGGAGGGGGGGCGCGGTGGTGAGCAGTTCTTC
.,TRBV10-3,TRBD1,TRBJ2-1,CAISLDRENSPSYNEQFF,TGTGCCATCAGTCTGGACAGGGAGAACTCACCCTCCTACAATGAGCAGTTCTTC
once,TRBV19,TRBD1,TRBJ1-2,CASNSGQGLVYGYTF,TGTGCCAGTAATTCTGGACAGGGGCTAGTCTATGGCTACACCTTC
.,TRBV11-2,.,TRBJ2-7,CASSPGPIYEQYF,TGTGCCAGCAGCCCAGGGCCCATCTACGAGCAGTACTTC
.,TRBV28,.,TRBJ1-2,CASSLPQGLNYGYTF,TGTGCCAGCAGTTTACCTCAGGGCCTTAACTATGGCTACACCTTC
.,TRBV5-6,.,TRBJ2-7,CASSFLPIAYEQYF,TGTGCCAGCAGCTTCCTCCCTATCGCCTACGAGCAGTACTTC
.,TRBV19,TRBD1,TRBJ1-2,CASSNQQGSAYGYTF,TGTGCCAGTAGTAACCAACAGGGGTCGGCTTATGGCTACACCTTC
.,TRBV9,TRBD1,TRBJ1-2,CASSSTDEQGSNYGYTF,TGTGCCAGCAGCTCCACAGATGAACAGGGGTCTAACTATGGCTACACCTTC
.,TRBV6-5,.,TRBJ1-1,CASHGQGNTEAFF,TGTGCCAGCCATGGCCAGGGGAACACTGAAGCTTTCTTT
.,TRBV10-3,.,TRBJ1-1,CAISNGGANTEAFF,TGTGCCATCAGTAATGGGGGGGCGAACACTGAAGCTTTCTTT
.,TRBV7-8,.,TRBJ2-3,CASSSRAPTGRTDTQYF,TGTGCCAGCAGCTCCCGGGCCCCTACGGGGAGAACAGATACGCAGTATTTT
.,TRBV27,.,TRBJ1-1,CASSFRDEAFF,TGTGCCAGCAGTTTCAGGGATGAAGCTTTCTTT
.,TRBV13,.,TRBJ1-1,CASSLVGQTEAFF,TGTGCCAGCAGCTTAGTGGGACAAACTGAAGCTTTCTTT
.,TRBV30,.,TRBJ1-3,CAWSGGSGNTIYF,TGTGCCTGGAGCGGGGGAAGTGGAAACACCATATATTTT
.,TRBV5-1,.,TRBJ2-1,CASSPLEGGNEQFF,TGCGCCAGCAGCCCACTAGAAGGGGGCAATGAGCAGTTCTTC
.,TRBV4-3,.,TRBJ1-1,CASSQDRSGMGTEAFF,TGCGCCAGCAGCCAAGATAGGTCAGGGATGGGCACTGAAGCTTTCTTT
.,TRBV13,TRBD1,TRBJ1-1,CASSWGLTGLNTEAFF,TGTGCCAGCAGCTGGGGGTTGACAGGGCTGAACACTGAAGCTTTCTTT
.,TRBV4-1,TRBD1,TRBJ2-3,CASSQHGQGTDTQYF,TGCGCCAGCAGCCAACACGGACAGGGCACAGATACGCAGTATTTT
.,TRBV11-2,.,TRBJ2-5,CASIEDRGVETQYF,TGTGCCAGTATAGAGGACAGAGGGGTCGAGACCCAGTACTTC
.,TRBV13,TRBD1,TRBJ2-4,CASSSRDSYIQYF,TGTGCCAGCAGTTCCCGGGACAGCTACATTCAGTACTTC
.,TRBV7-8,.,TRBJ2-7,CASTIRGSYEQYF,TGTGCCAGCACCATCCGGGGCTCCTACGAGCAGTACTTC
.,TRBV6-1,.,TRBJ1-6,CASSTGGAESPLHF,TGTGCCAGCAGTACCGGTGGGGCAGAATCACCCCTCCACTTT
.,TRBV7-6,.,TRBJ2-2,CASSFRNTGELFF,TGTGCCAGCAGCTTTAGAAACACCGGGGAGCTGTTTTTT
.,TRBV21-1,.,TRBJ2-7,CASSKAPREGARGEQYF,TGTGCCAGCAGCAAAGCGCCCCGAGAGGGGGCGCGGGGCGAGCAGTACTTC